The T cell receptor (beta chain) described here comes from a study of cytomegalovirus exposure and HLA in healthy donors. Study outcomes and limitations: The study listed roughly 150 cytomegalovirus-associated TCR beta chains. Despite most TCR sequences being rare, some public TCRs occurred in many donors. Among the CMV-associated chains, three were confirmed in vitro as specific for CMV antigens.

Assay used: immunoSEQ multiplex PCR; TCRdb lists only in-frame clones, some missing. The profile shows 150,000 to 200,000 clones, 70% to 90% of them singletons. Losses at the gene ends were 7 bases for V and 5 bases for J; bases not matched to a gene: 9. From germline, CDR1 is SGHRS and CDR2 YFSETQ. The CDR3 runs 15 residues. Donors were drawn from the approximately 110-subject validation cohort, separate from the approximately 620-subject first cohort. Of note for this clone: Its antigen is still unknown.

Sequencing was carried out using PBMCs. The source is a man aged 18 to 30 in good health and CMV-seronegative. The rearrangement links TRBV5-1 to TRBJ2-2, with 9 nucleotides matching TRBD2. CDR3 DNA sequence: TGCGCCAGCTCCCCGCGGCGGGAGGGAACCGGGGAGCTGTTTTTT. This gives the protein CASSPRREGTGELFF. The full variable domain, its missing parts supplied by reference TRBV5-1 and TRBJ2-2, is KAGVTQTPRYLIKTRGQQVTLSCSPISGHRSVSWYQQTPGQGLQFLFEYFSETQRNKGNFPGRFSGRQFSNSRSEMNVSTLELGDSALYLCASSPRREGTGELFFGEGSRLTVL.